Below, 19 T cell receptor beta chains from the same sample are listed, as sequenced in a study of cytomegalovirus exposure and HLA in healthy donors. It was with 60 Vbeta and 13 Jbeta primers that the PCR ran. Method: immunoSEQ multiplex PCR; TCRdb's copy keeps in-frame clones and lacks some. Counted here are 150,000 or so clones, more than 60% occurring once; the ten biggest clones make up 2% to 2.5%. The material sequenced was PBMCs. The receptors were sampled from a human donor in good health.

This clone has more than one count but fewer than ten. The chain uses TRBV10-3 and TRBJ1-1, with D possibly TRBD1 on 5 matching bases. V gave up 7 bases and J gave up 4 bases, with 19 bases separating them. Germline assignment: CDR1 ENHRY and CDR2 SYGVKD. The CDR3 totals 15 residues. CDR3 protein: CAINKGPGSSTEAFF. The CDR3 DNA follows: TGTGCCATCAACAAGGGGCCAGGGTCGTCCACTGAAGCTTTCTTT.

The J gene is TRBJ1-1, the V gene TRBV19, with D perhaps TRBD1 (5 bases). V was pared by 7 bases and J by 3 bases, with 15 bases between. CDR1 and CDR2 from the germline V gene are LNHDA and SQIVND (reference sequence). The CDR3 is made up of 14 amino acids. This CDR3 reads CASTIIGGDTEAFF. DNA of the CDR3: TGTGCCAGTACTATTATCGGGGGGGACACTGAAGCTTTCTTT. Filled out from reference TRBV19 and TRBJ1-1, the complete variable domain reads DGGITQSPKYLFRKEGQNVTLSCEQNLNHDAMYWYRQDPGQGLRLIYYSQIVNDFQKGDIAEGYSVSREKKESFPLTVTSAQKNPTAFYLCASTIIGGDTEAFFGQGTRLTVV.

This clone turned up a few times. CDR3 protein: CASSLAYGGNQPQHF. As DNA, the CDR3 is TGTGCCAGCAGCTTGGCCTATGGAGGCAATCAGCCCCAGCATTTT. The gene calls are TRBV5-6 and TRBJ1-5; no firm D call. Deletions cut 0 bases from V and 2 bases from J, with 9 bases between. Germline V gene lookup returns CDR1 SGHDT and CDR2 YYEEEE. This CDR3 contains 15 residues.

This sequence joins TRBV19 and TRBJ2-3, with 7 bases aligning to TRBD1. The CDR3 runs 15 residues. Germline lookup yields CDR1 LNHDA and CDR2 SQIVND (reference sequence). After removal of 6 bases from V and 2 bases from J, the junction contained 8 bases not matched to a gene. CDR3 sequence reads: CASRLPGQITDTQYF. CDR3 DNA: TGTGCCAGTAGACTTCCGGGACAGATCACAGATACGCAGTATTTT.

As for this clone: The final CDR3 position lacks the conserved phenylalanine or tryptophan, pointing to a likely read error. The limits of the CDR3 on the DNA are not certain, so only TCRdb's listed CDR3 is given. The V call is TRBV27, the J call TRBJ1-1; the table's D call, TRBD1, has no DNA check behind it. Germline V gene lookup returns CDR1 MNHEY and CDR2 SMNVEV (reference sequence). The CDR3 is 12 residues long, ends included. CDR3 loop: CASSSSGTGFIL.

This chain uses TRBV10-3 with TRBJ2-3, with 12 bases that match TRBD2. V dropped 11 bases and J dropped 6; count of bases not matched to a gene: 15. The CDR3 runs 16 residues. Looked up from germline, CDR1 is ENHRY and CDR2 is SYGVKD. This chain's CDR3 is CAPSPASGGAADTQYF. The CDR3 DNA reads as TGTGCCCCCTCCCCGGCTAGCGGGGGGGCAGCCGATACGCAGTATTTT.

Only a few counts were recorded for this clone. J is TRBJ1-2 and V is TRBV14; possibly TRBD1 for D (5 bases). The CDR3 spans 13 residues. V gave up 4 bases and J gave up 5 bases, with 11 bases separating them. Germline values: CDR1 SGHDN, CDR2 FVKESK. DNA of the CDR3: TGTGCCAGCAGCCCTTGGGGGGTATATGGCTACACCTTC. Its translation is CASSPWGVYGYTF.

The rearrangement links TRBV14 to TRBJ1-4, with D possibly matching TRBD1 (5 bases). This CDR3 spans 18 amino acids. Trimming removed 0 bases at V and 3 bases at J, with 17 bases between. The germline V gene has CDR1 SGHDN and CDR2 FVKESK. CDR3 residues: CASSQDPLQGASNEKLFF. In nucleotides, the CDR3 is TGTGCCAGCAGCCAAGACCCTCTTCAGGGTGCATCTAATGAAAAACTGTTTTTT.

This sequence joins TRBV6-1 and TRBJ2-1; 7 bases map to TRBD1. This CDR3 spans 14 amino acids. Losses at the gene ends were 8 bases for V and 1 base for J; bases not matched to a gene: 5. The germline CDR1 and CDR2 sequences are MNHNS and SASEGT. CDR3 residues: CASCRTGSYNEQFF. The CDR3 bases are TGTGCCAGCTGCAGGACAGGTTCCTACAATGAGCAGTTCTTC.

CDR3 bases: TGTGCCAGCAGCATCGGACAGTCTCTCTCCTACGAGCAGTACTTC. This sequence encodes CASSIGQSLSYEQYF. The V call is TRBV7-2, the J call TRBJ2-7; D may be TRBD1 (6 bases). V was shortened by 5 bases and J by 0 bases, with 14 bases between the two germline ends. This CDR3 has 15 amino acids. In germline, CDR1 is SGHTA, CDR2 FQGNSA.

The CDR3 DNA reads as TGCGCCAGCAGCCAATTCCGGGACAGTGAAGCTTTCTTT. This codes for CASSQFRDSEAFF. The chain links TRBV4-1 to TRBJ1-1; 7 bases are a match to TRBD1. CDR3 length: 13 amino acids. Per germline, CDR1 MGHRA and CDR2 YSYEKL. V shed 2 bases and J 7 bases; nucleotides not matched to a gene: 4.

CDR3 in amino acids: CAWSVTNSNQPQHF. As DNA, the CDR3 is TGTGCCTGGAGTGTAACAAATAGCAATCAGCCCCAGCATTTT. The genes are TRBV30 and TRBJ1-5; D is unclear. The germline CDR1 and CDR2 sequences are GTSNPN and SVGIG (reference sequence). The CDR3 is made up of 14 amino acids. Trimming cost V 0 bases and J 0 bases, with 6 bases left between them.

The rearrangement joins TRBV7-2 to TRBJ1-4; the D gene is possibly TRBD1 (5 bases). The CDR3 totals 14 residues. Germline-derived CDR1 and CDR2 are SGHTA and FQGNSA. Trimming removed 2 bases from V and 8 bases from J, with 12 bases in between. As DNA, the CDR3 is TGTGCCAGCAGCTTACCCTTAAACAGGGAAAAACTGTTTTTT. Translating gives CASSLPLNREKLFF.

This chain's CDR3 is CASSSTVSSYEQYF. The CDR3 bases are TGTGCCAGCAGCTCGACAGTTAGCTCCTACGAGCAGTACTTC. This rearrangement joins TRBV7-9 to TRBJ2-7, with D possibly TRBD1 on 5 matching bases. Germline V gives CDR1 SEHNR, CDR2 FQNEAQ (reference sequence). The CDR3 length is 14 residues. Trimming took 4 bases from V and 0 from J, leaving 10 bases between them.

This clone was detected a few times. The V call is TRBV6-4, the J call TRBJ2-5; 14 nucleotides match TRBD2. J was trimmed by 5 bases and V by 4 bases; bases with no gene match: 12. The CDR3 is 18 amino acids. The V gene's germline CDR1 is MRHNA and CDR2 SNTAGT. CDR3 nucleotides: TGTGCCAGCAGTGGCCCAGTACGGACTAGCGGGGGGAGGGAGACCCAGTACTTC. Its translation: CASSGPVRTSGGRETQYF.

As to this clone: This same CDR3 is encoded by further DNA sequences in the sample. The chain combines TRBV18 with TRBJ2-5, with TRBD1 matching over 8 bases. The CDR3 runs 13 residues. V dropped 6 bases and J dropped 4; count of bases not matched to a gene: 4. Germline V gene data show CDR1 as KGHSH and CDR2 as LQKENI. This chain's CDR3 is CASSLGQGETQYF. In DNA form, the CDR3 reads TGTGCCAGCTCCCTCGGACAGGGAGAGACCCAGTACTTC.

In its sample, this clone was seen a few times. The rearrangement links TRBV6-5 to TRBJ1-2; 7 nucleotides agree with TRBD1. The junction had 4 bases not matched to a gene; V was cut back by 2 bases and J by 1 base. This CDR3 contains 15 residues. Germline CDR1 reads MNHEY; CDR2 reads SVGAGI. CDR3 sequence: CASSYDRDGNYGYTF. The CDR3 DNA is TGTGCCAGCAGTTACGACAGGGACGGTAACTATGGCTACACCTTC.

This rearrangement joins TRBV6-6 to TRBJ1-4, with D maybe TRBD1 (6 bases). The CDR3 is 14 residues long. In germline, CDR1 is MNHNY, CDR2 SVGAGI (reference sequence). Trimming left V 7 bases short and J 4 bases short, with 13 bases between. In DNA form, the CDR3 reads TGTGCCAGCACGGGGGGGCAGATTAATGAAAAACTGTTTTTT. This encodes CASTGGQINEKLFF.

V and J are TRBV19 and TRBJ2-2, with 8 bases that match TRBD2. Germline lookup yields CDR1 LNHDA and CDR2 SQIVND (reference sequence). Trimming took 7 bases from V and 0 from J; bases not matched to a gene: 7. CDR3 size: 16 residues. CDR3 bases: TGTGCCAGTATCACAGCGGGGGCCACGAACACCGGGGAGCTGTTTTTT. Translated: CASITAGATNTGELFF. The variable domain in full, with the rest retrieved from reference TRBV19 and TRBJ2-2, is DGGITQSPKYLFRKEGQNVTLSCEQNLNHDAMYWYRQDPGQGLRLIYYSQIVNDFQKGDIAEGYSVSREKKESFPLTVTSAQKNPTAFYLCASITAGATNTGELFFGEGSRLTVL.